This T cell receptor (beta chain) was identified in a study of graft-versus-host responses after intestinal transplantation. Notes on the study in general: Allograft clonal ratios (graft-versus-host to host-versus-graft) were high in patients who had graft-donor T cell macrochimerism.

The junction had 1 base not matched to a gene; V was cut back by 6 bases and J by 3 bases. The CDR3 has 12 amino acids. The V gene's germline CDR1 is MNHEY and CDR2 SMNVEV (reference sequence). A word on this clone: Its antigen is unknown.

Sequencing was performed with immunoSEQ multiplex PCR; in TCRdb, only in-frame clones are kept and a portion is missing. This table has 90,000 to 130,000 clones, 85% to 95% appearing once. The clonotype was recovered from a human donor who was the organ donor for an intestinal transplant. This specimen consisted of unstimulated CD8+ T cells sorted from spleen or lymph node cells, obtained before transplant. The chain has TRBV27 and TRBJ2-7, with 8 positions matching TRBD1. The CDR3 loop reads CASSTGGYEQYF. CDR3 sequence (DNA): TGTGCCAGCAGCACAGGGGGCTACGAGCAGTACTTC.